Presented here are 30 T cell receptor beta chains from one specimen sequenced in a study of cytomegalovirus exposure and HLA in healthy donors. A multiplex PCR was run with 60 Vbeta primers and 13 Jbeta primers. The method was immunoSEQ multiplex PCR; TCRdb's version includes in-frame clones alone and lacks a portion of them. The sample lists 150,000 to 190,000 clones; about 68% were seen once. Sequencing input: PBMCs. The receptors come from a man aged 18 to 35 in good health and CMV-seronegative.

This chain uses TRBV30 with TRBJ1-4; D not certain. Trimming pared 5 bases from V and 3 bases from J, leaving 10 bases between. The CDR3 contains 13 residues. CDR1 is GTSNPN and CDR2 is SVGIG in the germline V gene (reference sequence). The CDR3 DNA reads as TGTGCCTGGGCCGAACAGTCTAATGAAAAACTGTTTTTT. Residues: CAWAEQSNEKLFF.

The rearrangement links TRBV11-2 to TRBJ2-3, with TRBD2 matching over 8 bases. The CDR3 sequence is 18 residues long. The V gene end was trimmed by 4 bases and the J gene end by 5 bases; junction bases not matched to a gene: 17. Germline assignment: CDR1 SGHAT and CDR2 FQNNGV. CDR3 coding DNA: TGTGCCAGCAGCTCCGGATCTGGGGGGCGGGAGGTTGGAGATACGCAGTATTTT. It encodes CASSSGSGGREVGDTQYF.

In DNA form, the CDR3 reads TGTGCCAGCAAGCTTGTGCGGGAGGCCCAAGAGACCCAGTACTTC. It is translated as CASKLVREAQETQYF. The chain recombines TRBV2 with TRBJ2-5; 8 bases fit TRBD2. This CDR3 contains 15 residues. The V gene's germline CDR1 is SNHLY and CDR2 FYNNEI. The junction had 8 bases not matched to a gene; V was cut back by 7 bases and J by 1 base.

This sequence joins TRBV5-4 and TRBJ1-2; 8 positions match TRBD1. In germline, CDR1 is SGHNT, CDR2 YYREEE (reference sequence). The CDR3 runs 17 residues. Losses at the gene ends were 3 bases for V and 4 bases for J; bases not matched to a gene: 14. CDR3 sequence (DNA): TGTGCCAGCAGCTCCTTAGGGGCGGGACAGGAGCTCTATGGCTACACCTTC. Protein product: CASSSLGAGQELYGYTF.

The chain joins TRBV11-2 to TRBJ2-7, with D possibly being TRBD2 (5 bases). The CDR3 has 16 residues. CDR1 and CDR2 from the germline V gene are SGHAT and FQNNGV. V was cut by 0 bases and J by 3 bases, with 15 bases left in between. CDR3 residues: CASSLEGSGYFYEQYF. In DNA form, the CDR3 reads TGTGCCAGCAGCTTAGAAGGCAGCGGATATTTCTACGAGCAGTACTTC.

In its sample, this clone was seen once. V usage is TRBV7-9 and J usage is TRBJ2-1, with 8 positions matching TRBD1. The V gene end was trimmed by 5 bases and the J gene end by 4 bases; junction bases not matched to a gene: 10. Germline V gene sequence: CDR1 SEHNR, CDR2 FQNEAQ (reference sequence). CDR3 length: 16 amino acids. The CDR3 bases are TGTGCCAGCAGCCCACCGGGACAGGCCTATTACAATGAGCAGTTCTTC. Its translation is CASSPPGQAYYNEQFF.

This clone was counted a single time. The V gene is TRBV27, the J gene TRBJ1-5; 7 positions agree with TRBD1. The CDR3 has 14 amino acids. Per the germline V gene, CDR1 is MNHEY and CDR2 is SMNVEV (reference sequence). V lost 5 bases and J lost 2; bases outside the gene matches: 3. Here the CDR3 reads CASSPGQGNQPQHF. For the CDR3, the DNA is TGTGCCAGCAGTCCAGGACAGGGCAATCAGCCCCAGCATTTT.

CDR3 DNA: TGTGCCAGCAGTTCCCTAGTGGGGGCAGGGACCCAGTACTTC. Translated, it gives CASSSLVGAGTQYF. V gene TRBV28 combines with J gene TRBJ2-5; TRBD1 might be the D (6 bases). V lost 4 bases and J lost 7, with 16 bases in between. This CDR3 comprises 14 residues. Looked up from germline, CDR1 is MDHEN and CDR2 is SYDVKM. The full variable domain, its missing parts supplied by reference TRBV28 and TRBJ2-5, is DVKVTQSSRYLVKRTGEKVFLECVQDMDHENMFWYRQDPGLGLRLIYFSYDVKMKEKGDIPEGYSVSREKKERFSLILESASTNQTSMYLCASSSLVGAGTQYFGPGTRLLVL.

The chain has TRBV7-2 and TRBJ1-4; D call uncertain. The V end was cut by 7 bases, the J end by 7 bases, with 19 bases between. In germline, CDR1 is SGHTA, CDR2 FQGNSA. This CDR3 has 15 amino acids. As DNA, the CDR3 is TGTGCCAGCACGTGGGCGGGCGGAAGGATTGAAAAACTGTTTTTT. Translated: CASTWAGGRIEKLFF.

The V gene is TRBV10-2, the J gene TRBJ2-1; D remains unclear. Germline loops: CDR1 WSHSY, CDR2 SAAADI. CDR3 length: 12 amino acids. V was trimmed by 4 bases and J by 8 bases, leaving 9 bases between them. CDR3: CASSVGEHEQFF. CDR3 bases: TGCGCCAGCAGTGTGGGCGAGCATGAGCAGTTCTTC.

This chain connects TRBV5-1 to TRBJ2-5; TRBD2 is a possible D gene (6 bases). Germline V lookup: CDR1 SGHRS, CDR2 YFSETQ. Trimming cost V 4 bases and J 4 bases, with 14 bases left between them. The CDR3 consists of 14 residues. CDR3 sequence reads: CASSLPGLSETQYF. As DNA, the CDR3 is TGCGCCAGCAGCCTACCGGGACTGTCAGAGACCCAGTACTTC.

This chain joins TRBV6-4 and TRBJ2-7, with 7 positions matching TRBD2. CDR3 length equals 15 residues. The trim removed 5 bases at V and 5 bases at J, leaving 12 bases unmatched. Germline loops: CDR1 MRHNA, CDR2 SNTAGT. The CDR3 sequence is CASSPGTSGIDEQYF. In DNA form, the CDR3 reads TGTGCCAGCAGTCCGGGTACGAGCGGGATCGACGAGCAGTACTTC.

Points on this clone: The junction departs from germline at one end; a sequencing error may be responsible. Other nucleotide sequences in the sample specify the same CDR3. This chain uses TRBV4-1 with TRBJ2-7, with 9 positions matching TRBD1. The CDR3 runs to 14 residues. Germline CDR1 is MGHRA and CDR2 is YSYEKL. CDR3: CASSKEDRGYEQYF. The CDR3 nucleotides are TGCGCCAGCAGCAAAGAGGACAGGGGTTACGAGCAGTACTTC.

The chain uses TRBV14 and TRBJ1-6; TRBD1 might be the D (5 bases). Trimming removed 2 bases at V and 6 bases at J, with 8 bases between. Germline CDR1 SGHDN, CDR2 FVKESK. CDR3 length: 14 residues. The CDR3 spells CASSQRGGNSPLHF. The CDR3 coding sequence is TGTGCCAGCAGCCAAAGGGGAGGTAATTCACCCCTCCACTTT.

This sequence joins TRBV4-1 and TRBJ1-1; no definite D call. Germline V gives CDR1 MGHRA, CDR2 YSYEKL. V lost 6 bases to trimming and J lost 6 bases, with 17 bases between them. The CDR3 is 14 amino acids. CDR3: CASRPTVSGSEAFF. CDR3 DNA: TGCGCCAGCAGGCCAACAGTATCCGGCTCTGAAGCTTTCTTT.

This chain uses TRBV7-9 with TRBJ2-1, with 8 bases identical to TRBD1. V lost 0 bases and J lost 7; bases outside the gene matches: 11. Germline V CDR1 and CDR2: SEHNR, FQNEAQ (reference sequence). The CDR3 extends over 17 amino acids. The CDR3 protein is CASSLALQGAGSNEQFF. The CDR3 region has the DNA TGTGCCAGCAGCTTAGCGCTTCAGGGGGCTGGTAGTAATGAGCAGTTCTTC.

The V and J genes are TRBV9 and TRBJ2-7; D is perhaps TRBD2 (6 bases). Trimming left V 0 bases short and J 2 bases short, with 9 bases between. CDR3 size: 14 residues. In germline, CDR1 is SGDLS, CDR2 YYNGEE. This CDR3 reads CASSVGGVTYEQYF. CDR3 DNA sequence: TGTGCCAGCAGCGTAGGCGGGGTTACCTACGAGCAGTACTTC. Filled out from reference TRBV9 and TRBJ2-7, the complete variable domain reads DSGVTQTPKHLITATGQRVTLRCSPRSGDLSVYWYQQSLDQGLQFLIQYYNGEERAKGNILERFSAQQFPDLHSELNLSSLELGDSALYFCASSVGGVTYEQYFGPGTRLTVT.

This sequence joins TRBV4-3 and TRBJ2-7, with D uncertain. Germline CDR1 LGHNA, CDR2 YSLEER. V was shortened by 3 bases and J by 0 bases, with 12 bases between the two germline ends. The CDR3 loop spans 15 amino acids. The CDR3 region has the DNA TGCGCCAGCAGCCAGTCACTTGGTACCTCCTACGAGCAGTACTTC. Amino acids: CASSQSLGTSYEQYF.

The V and J genes are TRBV2 and TRBJ2-2; 12 bases match TRBD2. CDR3 length: 17 amino acids. J lost 6 bases, V lost 4 bases, and 9 bases had no gene match. The V gene's germline CDR1 is SNHLY and CDR2 FYNNEI. The CDR3: CASSASSGRAIAGELFF. CDR3 sequence (DNA): TGTGCCAGCAGTGCGTCTAGCGGGAGGGCCATTGCCGGGGAGCTGTTTTTT. The full variable domain, with the rest looked up from reference TRBV2 and TRBJ2-2, is EPEVTQTPSHQVTQMGQEVILRCVPISNHLYFYWYRQILGQKVEFLVSFYNNEISEKSEIFDDQFSVERPDGSNFTLKIRSTKLEDSAMYFCASSASSGRAIAGELFFGEGSRLTVL.

This clone was detected a few times. This chain links TRBV19 with TRBJ2-1; no firm D call. The CDR3 contains 14 residues. Germline CDR1 LNHDA, CDR2 SQIVND (reference sequence). V was cut by 7 bases and J by 7 bases, with 17 bases left in between. The CDR3 DNA sequence: TGTGCCAGTAAAGGAGCAAGGAATGCAAATGAGCAGTTCTTC. This gives the protein CASKGARNANEQFF.

This clone was recorded a few times. The CDR3 here is CASSLGWGGPTDTQYF. The CDR3, as DNA: TGTGCCAGCAGCCTTGGGTGGGGGGGTCCCACAGATACGCAGTATTTT. The V gene is TRBV14, the J gene TRBJ2-3; 7 positions agree with TRBD2. Germline values: CDR1 SGHDN, CDR2 FVKESK. Trimming took 4 bases from V and 2 from J; bases not matched to a gene: 9. The CDR3 loop spans 16 amino acids.

This chain joins TRBV2 and TRBJ2-2; TRBD1 agrees at 7 bases. The CDR3 covers 14 residues. Germline lookup yields CDR1 SNHLY and CDR2 FYNNEI. With 4 bases clipped from V and 3 bases from J, the junction kept 2 bases outside the gene matches. CDR3 loop: CASSGDSHTGELFF. CDR3 coding DNA: TGTGCCAGCAGTGGGGACAGTCACACCGGGGAGCTGTTTTTT.

The chain links TRBV29-1 to TRBJ1-1, with D tentatively TRBD1 (5 bases). With 3 bases removed from V and 11 bases from J, the gap between germline ends came to 7 bases. Germline CDR1 reads SQVTM; CDR2 reads ANQGSEA. CDR3 length: 9 residues. CDR3 residues: CSVDRGAFF. The CDR3 DNA is TGCAGCGTTGACCGGGGGGCTTTCTTT.

This chain joins TRBV27 and TRBJ2-1; D unclear. The length of the CDR3 is 15 residues. V lost 4 bases, J lost 5 bases, and 15 bases lay in between. Germline V CDR1 and CDR2: MNHEY, SMNVEV (reference sequence). As DNA, the CDR3 is TGTGCCAGCAGTTACCCAGGAACTTCAAACAATGAGCAGTTCTTC. It is translated as CASSYPGTSNNEQFF.

This chain links TRBV5-1 with TRBJ2-3, with 10 positions matching TRBD1. This CDR3 comprises 16 residues. V was clipped by 3 bases and J by 2 bases; unmatched bases: 6. Germline CDR1 SGHRS, CDR2 YFSETQ. The chain's CDR3 is CASSWVGTGDTDTQYF. As DNA, the CDR3 is TGCGCCAGCAGCTGGGTCGGGACAGGGGACACAGATACGCAGTATTTT.

The chain carries TRBV28 and TRBJ2-7; 9 bases fit TRBD1. This CDR3 region has 15 residues. CDR1 and CDR2 (germline): MDHEN, SYDVKM. V lost 4 bases to trimming and J lost 3 bases; unmatched junction nucleotides: 7. For the CDR3, the DNA is TGTGCCAGCAGTTATCTTGGACAGGGGAACTACGAGCAGTACTTC. Amino acid sequence: CASSYLGQGNYEQYF.

The chain combines TRBV27 with TRBJ2-1; 13 bases align to TRBD2. From germline, CDR1 is MNHEY and CDR2 SMNVEV (reference sequence). The CDR3 spans 19 residues. V shed 1 base, J shed 5 bases, and the junction held 11 bases outside the gene matches. The CDR3 region has the DNA TGTGCCAGCAGTTTATGGGGGACTAGCGGGATCGGCTTAGACAATGAGCAGTTCTTC. It codes for CASSLWGTSGIGLDNEQFF.

V is TRBV14 and J is TRBJ1-2; no firm D call. Germline V lookup: CDR1 SGHDN, CDR2 FVKESK. The V end lost 1 base, the J end lost 0 bases, and 3 bases lay between the germline ends. The CDR3 contains 13 residues. In DNA, the CDR3 is TGTGCCAGCAGCCAAGGGCCTAACTATGGCTACACCTTC. This gives the protein CASSQGPNYGYTF.

This chain joins TRBV9 and TRBJ2-2; weak D call: TRBD1 (7 bases). The CDR3 totals 15 residues. V shed 3 bases and J shed 6 bases, with 15 bases lying between them. Germline CDR1 SGDLS, CDR2 YYNGEE. This CDR3 is CASSGGTERSGELFF. The DNA for the CDR3 is TGTGCCAGCAGCGGCGGGACAGAAAGATCCGGGGAGCTGTTTTTT.

This clone was seen a handful of times. The V gene is TRBV4-3, the J gene TRBJ1-2; the match to TRBD1 covers 7 bases. The J segment lost 5 bases and the V segment lost 0 bases, leaving 15 bases of the junction unmatched. The CDR3 spans 18 residues. Germline CDR1 reads LGHNA; CDR2 reads YSLEER. CDR3 residues: CASSQDSPGRGYRYGYTF. CDR3 DNA: TGCGCCAGCAGCCAAGATAGTCCGGGCAGGGGGTATAGGTATGGCTACACCTTC.